This TCR beta chain was captured in a study of blood T cell repertoires in COVID-19. Study-level information: PBMCs, B-cell-depleted T cells, or T cells were the source of the cDNA or gDNA that made up the material.

Per the authors' pipeline: Scientists estimated how many nucleated cells there were by amplifying reference gene primers. The assay was immunoSEQ multiplex PCR, and TCRdb's table has in-frame clones only and misses some. The DNA was the basis for D and trimming; V, J and clone size are from that table. Of some 320,000 clones in the sample, roughly 86% are singletons; the top ten hold roughly 2.9%. The V end lost 2 bases, the J end lost 0 bases, and 10 bases lay between the germline ends. Germline CDR1 and CDR2: KGHSH and LQKENI. CDR3 length: 16 amino acids. The participants were between about 18 and 89 years old and came from roughly 25 US areas. Within 2 weeks of study entry, exposed participants had contacted a PCR-confirmed or clinician-diagnosed COVID-19 case.

This TCR was sampled from a woman in her forties or fifties who had been exposed to COVID-19. The gene calls are TRBV18 and TRBJ1-4; D call uncertain. Sequenced sample: PBMCs or T cells enriched from blood (not recorded which). Here the CDR3 DNA reads TGTGCCAGCTCACCAACACGGCTAGCAACTAATGAAAAACTGTTTTTT. The encoded protein is CASSPTRLATNEKLFF.